These 30 T cell receptor beta chains were all obtained from the same sample, sequenced in a study of T cells after yellow fever vaccination. TCRdb processed the 5' RACE reads anew with MiXCR; each CDR3 protein has one entry. In the table there are hundreds of thousands of distinct CDR3 sequences, roughly 5% of which are singletons. The sample was CD4+ T cells sorted from PBMCs, taken on the day of the yellow fever booster vaccination. Source of these receptors: a man younger than 35 who received the YFV17D yellow fever vaccine.

This clonotype occurred many times. The gene calls are TRBV29-1 and TRBJ2-5; TRBD1 matches at 9 bases. CDR1 and CDR2 (germline): SQVTM, ANQGSEA. The J segment lost 4 bases and the V segment lost 7 bases, leaving 10 bases of the junction unmatched. This CDR3 has 14 amino acids. In nucleotides, the CDR3 is TGCAGCGGGAAGGGACAGGGAGGTCGAGAGACCCAGTACTTC. This gives the protein CSGKGQGGRETQYF.

For the CDR3, the DNA is TGTGCCAGCTCACCACGAGTTGAGAACACCGGGGAGCTGTTTTTT. Translation: CASSPRVENTGELFF. The genes are TRBV18 and TRBJ2-2; no clear D. V lost 1 base and J 1 base, leaving 7 bases between the germline ends. CDR1 is KGHSH and CDR2 is LQKENI in the germline V gene. This CDR3 region has 15 residues.

The chain has TRBV5-6 and TRBJ2-6, with D perhaps assigned TRBD1 or TRBD2 (5 bases each). The germline CDR1 and CDR2 sequences are SGHDT and YYEEEE. This CDR3 has 16 residues. Trimming shortened V by 4 bases and J by 0 bases, and 11 bases separated the two germline ends. The CDR3 sequence is CASSGGPNSGANVLTF. CDR3 coding DNA: TGTGCCAGCAGCGGGGGACCGAACTCTGGGGCCAACGTCCTGACTTTC. The full variable domain, completed using reference TRBV5-6 and TRBJ2-6, is DAGVTQSPTHLIKTRGQQVTLRCSPKSGHDTVSWYQQALGQGPQFIFQYYEEEERQRGNFPDRFSGHQFPNYSSELNVNALLLGDSALYLCASSGGPNSGANVLTFGAGSRLTVL.

CDR3 sequence reads: CARRVSGGSYEQYV. In DNA form, the CDR3 reads TGTGCCAGAAGAGTTAGCGGGGGCTCCTACGAGCAGTACGTC. This chain connects TRBV5-3 to TRBJ2-7; 9 bases are shared with TRBD2. TRBV5-3 is flagged as an ORF with uncertain function. Unmatched junction bases numbered 3, after V lost 5 bases and J lost 0 bases. This CDR3 contains 14 residues.

This clonotype was seen ten or more times. V gene TRBV6-2 or TRBV6-3 combines with J gene TRBJ2-1; 7 bases map to TRBD2. The V segment lost 5 bases and the J segment 10 bases; nucleotides outside the gene matches: 14. Germline CDR1 MNHEY, CDR2 SVGEGT. The CDR3 runs to 15 residues. The CDR3 bases are TGTGCCAGCAGTACCGGGGATAGCGGGCTCTGGGAGCAGTTCTTC. This sequence encodes CASSTGDSGLWEQFF.

This clonotype has a count of ten or more. The chain couples TRBV12-3 or TRBV12-4 to TRBJ2-7; 8 positions agree with TRBD2. The V and J ends lost 8 bases and 4 bases, in that order; junction bases with no gene match: 13. The CDR3 has 15 residues. CDR3 sequence reads: CASRSGTSGAYEQYF. CDR3 DNA: TGTGCCAGCCGCAGTGGAACTAGCGGCGCGTACGAGCAGTACTTC.

This clonotype was seen a few times. This chain uses TRBV29-1 with TRBJ2-3; D is possibly TRBD1 or TRBD2 (5 bases each). Germline CDR1 and CDR2: SQVTM and ANQGSEA. This CDR3 has 14 amino acids. V lost 4 bases and J lost 5, with 16 bases in between. The CDR3 DNA sequence: TGCAGCGTTGCGGGACCCAGGAATTTAGATACGCAGTATTTT. Amino acid sequence: CSVAGPRNLDTQYF.

This clonotype was detected only a few times. The J gene is TRBJ2-3, the V gene TRBV19, with D possibly matching TRBD2 (7 bases). Trimming removed 2 bases from V and 0 bases from J, with 12 bases in between. Germline-derived CDR1 and CDR2 are LNHDA and SQIVND (reference sequence). The CDR3 consists of 16 residues. The CDR3 protein is CASSIRRGGSTDTQYF. CDR3 nucleotide sequence: TGTGCCAGTAGTATACGAAGGGGGGGCAGCACAGATACGCAGTATTTT.

This clonotype was recorded at least ten times. CDR3 coding DNA: TGTGCCAGCTCCACTCCGGGGTCCCAAGAGACCCAGTACTTC. Translated: CASSTPGSQETQYF. The rearrangement uses TRBV18 and TRBJ2-5; weak D call: TRBD2 (5 bases). The CDR3 runs 14 residues. V was cut by 6 bases and J by 1 base, with 12 bases left in between. The V gene's germline CDR1 is KGHSH and CDR2 LQKENI.

This rearrangement joins TRBV12-3 or TRBV12-4 to TRBJ2-1; no reliable D call. CDR3 length equals 13 residues. The ends were cut back, 3 bases at V and 6 bases at J, with 9 bases in the middle. In nucleotides, the CDR3 is TGTGCCAGCAGTTTCCCCTCGGGCAATGAGCAGTTCTTC. Translation gives CASSFPSGNEQFF.

This clonotype has just a few counts. The chain employs TRBV7-2 and TRBJ2-1, with D perhaps TRBD2 (7 bases). CDR3 length: 15 residues. Germline-derived CDR1 and CDR2 are SGHTA and FQGNSA. Deletions cut 5 bases from V and 7 bases from J, with 18 bases between. The CDR3 spells CASSNRGGPGNEQFF. The CDR3 DNA follows: TGTGCCAGCAGCAACCGCGGGGGCCCCGGGAATGAGCAGTTCTTC.

In its sample, this clonotype was seen many times. The chain carries TRBV5-1 and TRBJ2-1; no clear D. CDR3 length: 15 amino acids. The V gene's germline CDR1 is SGHRS and CDR2 YFSETQ. Trimming left V 6 bases short and J 7 bases short, with 20 bases between. As DNA, the CDR3 is TGCGCCAGCAAGGCCTTAGTAGGGTCTGAGAATGAGCAGTTCTTC. It translates to CASKALVGSENEQFF. The variable domain in full, with the rest retrieved from reference TRBV5-1 and TRBJ2-1, is KAGVTQTPRYLIKTRGQQVTLSCSPISGHRSVSWYQQTPGQGLQFLFEYFSETQRNKGNFPGRFSGRQFSNSRSEMNVSTLELGDSALYLCASKALVGSENEQFFGPGTRLTVL.

This clonotype appeared many times. The chain employs TRBV20-1 and TRBJ1-6; D gene unclear. This CDR3 comprises 13 residues. The V end lost 0 bases, the J end lost 9 bases, and 9 bases lay between the germline ends. The V gene's germline CDR1 is DFQATT and CDR2 SNEGSKA (reference sequence). The CDR3 loop reads CSAREVAGSPLHF. The CDR3 DNA reads as TGCAGTGCTAGAGAGGTGGCGGGTTCACCCCTCCACTTT.

J is TRBJ1-5 and V is TRBV6-2 or TRBV6-3, with D perhaps TRBD1 (5 bases). V was shortened by 2 bases and J by 5 bases, with 16 bases between the two germline ends. The CDR3 consists of 16 residues. Germline V gene sequence: CDR1 MNHEY, CDR2 SVGEGT. CDR3 amino acids: CASSYSYRDGHQPQHF. CDR3 DNA sequence: TGTGCCAGCAGTTACAGTTACCGGGACGGACATCAGCCCCAGCATTTT.

In this sample, this clonotype turned up a few times. This rearrangement joins TRBV5-1 to TRBJ2-3; D is possibly TRBD1 or TRBD2 (5 bases each). The V gene lost 0 bases and the J gene lost 1 base, with 9 bases spanning the gap. This CDR3 is built from 15 residues. The germline V gene has CDR1 SGHRS and CDR2 YFSETQ. CDR3 region: CASSLGRDRTDTQYF. The DNA of the CDR3 is TGCGCCAGCAGCTTGGGACGGGACCGCACAGATACGCAGTATTTT.

This clonotype was detected ten times or more. V and J are TRBV7-2 and TRBJ2-3, with 8 bases lining up with TRBD2. V shed 3 bases, J shed 6 bases, and the junction held 8 bases outside the gene matches. This CDR3 region has 15 residues. Germline CDR1 and CDR2: SGHTA and FQGNSA. The CDR3 DNA reads TGTGCCAGCAGCTTGAGCGGGAGAATCTTCGATACGCAGTATTTT. Translating gives CASSLSGRIFDTQYF.

This clonotype was counted a few times. This chain connects TRBV27 to TRBJ2-3; D unresolved. The CDR3 loop spans 13 amino acids. Trimming took 5 bases from V and 9 from J, leaving 15 bases between them. Germline CDR1 and CDR2: MNHEY and SMNVEV (reference sequence). As DNA, the CDR3 is TGTGCCAGCAGTATACCCTGGGAAAGGACGCAGTATTTT. Its translation: CASSIPWERTQYF.

J is TRBJ2-2 and V is TRBV5-6, with TRBD2 matching over 8 bases. In germline, CDR1 is SGHDT, CDR2 YYEEEE. V gave up 7 bases and J gave up 3 bases; unmatched junction bases: 5. The CDR3 runs to 14 residues. CDR3 DNA sequence: TGTGCCAGCTGCCGGCGGGGGGACACCGGGGAGCTGTTTTTT. It specifies CASCRRGDTGELFF.

This clonotype was picked up a small number of times. J is TRBJ1-4 and V is TRBV7-2, with 9 nucleotides matching TRBD1. V lost 5 bases, J lost 7 bases, and 5 bases stayed unmatched. Looked up from germline, CDR1 is SGHTA and CDR2 is FQGNSA. This CDR3 spans 14 amino acids. The CDR3 sequence: CASSGQGWGEKLFF. For the CDR3, the DNA is TGTGCCAGCAGCGGACAGGGGTGGGGTGAAAAACTGTTTTTT.

This chain joins TRBV5-1 and TRBJ1-1; D call uncertain. The CDR3 has 14 residues. Germline V gene sequence: CDR1 SGHRS, CDR2 YFSETQ. Trimming took off 5 bases at V and 0 bases at J, with 11 bases between the two ends. Here the CDR3 reads CASRQGSVNTEAFF. The CDR3 coding sequence is TGCGCCAGCAGACAAGGGTCGGTGAACACTGAAGCTTTCTTT. The variable domain in full, with the rest retrieved from reference TRBV5-1 and TRBJ1-1, is KAGVTQTPRYLIKTRGQQVTLSCSPISGHRSVSWYQQTPGQGLQFLFEYFSETQRNKGNFPGRFSGRQFSNSRSEMNVSTLELGDSALYLCASRQGSVNTEAFFGQGTRLTVV.

The rearrangement joins TRBV12-3 or TRBV12-4 to TRBJ1-6; D uncertain. Between the trimmed V and J ends, which lost 3 bases and 1 base, there was a span of 4 bases. This CDR3 comprises 14 residues. CDR3 DNA: TGTGCCAGCAGTTTGCAGTCCTATAATTCACCCCTCCACTTT. It yields the protein CASSLQSYNSPLHF.

This clonotype appeared a few times. J is TRBJ2-7 and V is TRBV3-1; TRBD1 or TRBD2 may be the D gene (5 bases each). CDR1 and CDR2 (germline): LGHDT, YNNKEL (reference sequence). Deletions cut 10 bases from V and 2 bases from J, with 12 bases between. The CDR3 contains 12 residues. CDR3 nucleotides: TGTGCCATTTGGGACCCCGCCTACGAGCAGTACTTC. It encodes CAIWDPAYEQYF.

A note on this clonotype: Since a much larger clone is just one base distant, this may be a read error. The CDR3 spells CATSRLGGEAVTQYF. For the CDR3, the DNA is TGTGCCACCAGCAGACTAGGGGGGGAGGCAGTGACCCAGTACTTC. The chain carries TRBV15 and TRBJ2-5; perhaps TRBD2 as D (7 bases). Trimming removed 2 bases at V and 7 bases at J, with 17 bases between. The CDR3 is 15 residues long. In germline, CDR1 is LNHNV, CDR2 YYDKDF (reference sequence).

This clonotype turned up a few times. This chain connects TRBV6-2 or TRBV6-3 to TRBJ2-7; D might be TRBD1 or TRBD2, each matching 6 bases. CDR3 length equals 14 residues. Trimming cost V 1 base and J 2 bases, with 9 bases left between them. CDR1 and CDR2 from the germline V gene are MNHEY and SVGEGT. Here the CDR3 DNA reads TGTGCCAGCAGTTACTTGGGGGGCACCTACGAGCAGTACGTC. It codes for CASSYLGGTYEQYV.

This clonotype showed up many times. The V gene is TRBV3-1, the J gene TRBJ1-5, with D unresolved. V was trimmed by 5 bases and J by 9 bases, leaving 11 bases between them. The CDR3 runs 12 residues. The germline gives CDR1 LGHDT, CDR2 YNNKEL (reference sequence). This CDR3 reads CASSVGSRPQHF. CDR3 sequence (DNA): TGTGCCAGCAGCGTGGGGTCTCGGCCCCAGCATTTT.

In its sample, this clonotype was seen a few times. V usage is TRBV30 and J usage is TRBJ2-7; D remains ambiguous. Germline V gives CDR1 GTSNPN, CDR2 SVGIG (reference sequence). Trimming took off 1 base at V and 4 bases at J, with 14 bases between the two ends. CDR3 length equals 14 residues. For the CDR3, the DNA is TGTGCCTGGAGTGGACACCCTCAGAGGTACGAGCAGTACTTC. Its protein product is CAWSGHPQRYEQYF.

There are a few counts of this clonotype. The chain combines TRBV7-9 with TRBJ2-7, with 7 nucleotides matching TRBD1. Trimming at V came to 2 bases and at J to 2 bases, leaving 15 bases not matched to a gene. The CDR3 has 18 residues. Germline V lookup: CDR1 SEHNR, CDR2 FQNEAQ (reference sequence). As DNA, the CDR3 is TGTGCCAGCAGCTTAAGTTTAGGGGGCGCGTGGGTGGCCTACGAGCAGTACTTC. It translates to CASSLSLGGAWVAYEQYF.

J is TRBJ2-1 and V is TRBV29-1; tentatively, D is TRBD1 (6 bases). The CDR3 is 11 residues long. Germline CDR1 SQVTM, CDR2 ANQGSEA. The germline V and J ends were trimmed by 8 bases and 8 bases, with 13 bases remaining between them. The CDR3 sequence: CSSRGSDEQFF. The CDR3 region has the DNA TGCAGCTCTAGGGGGAGCGATGAGCAGTTCTTC.

This clonotype has just a few counts. This chain links TRBV6-1 with TRBJ2-5; D might be TRBD1 or TRBD2, each matching 5 bases. V shed 6 bases and J shed 4 bases, with 15 bases lying between them. This CDR3 is built from 14 residues. Per the germline V gene, CDR1 is MNHNS and CDR2 is SASEGT. CDR3 coding DNA: TGTGCCAGCAGCCCAGCGAGGGGCGGAGAGACCCAGTACTTC. Its translation is CASSPARGGETQYF.

This clonotype turned up a few times. The chain is built from TRBV6-6 and TRBJ2-2, with 16 bases lining up with TRBD2. The germline V gene encodes CDR1 MNHNY and CDR2 SVGAGI (reference sequence). The CDR3 is 17 amino acids. V lost 11 bases, J lost 8 bases, and 14 bases stayed unmatched. Here the CDR3 DNA reads TGTGCCGAGTCGGGGACTAGCGGGGGGGCCCGTGTTGGGGAGCTGTTTTTT. Translating gives CAESGTSGGARVGELFF.